Here is one T cell receptor beta chain with its context. Its binding antigen is unknown. It has no much larger one-base neighbor in the sample; base qualities were not kept. This specimen comes from a study of response to subunit inactivated influenza vaccine listed by TCRdb under 2018. About the investigation overall: To follow how T cells responded to a trivalent subunit inactivated influenza vaccine, the researchers relied on deep quantitative profiling of the T cell receptor repertoire.

Libraries came from RT-PCR. Instrument used: Illumina HiSeq 2500. TCRdb passed the public sequencing reads through fastp at Q25 and MiXCR, retaining productive beta sequences. Each CDR3 protein gets just one entry, which takes the most common genes and DNA from the rows behind it. The sample table holds 450,000 to 550,000 distinct CDR3 sequences, of which around 25% were seen once. Around 1.8% of the sample goes to the ten largest clones. Paper-wide results and their limitations: It was suggested by the authors that each seasonal influenza vaccination may recruit only a limited number of new T cells.

The germline V gene gives CDR1 as MDHEN and CDR2 as SYDVKM. V and J are truncated by 11 bases and 2 bases respectively, leaving an intervening sequence of 19 bases. The CDR3 contains 15 residues, cysteine and phenylalanine counted. The entry retains the CDR3 DNA only, 45 bases that are in frame from base 1. This clonotype was sampled from a man aged 50-60 years who received an inactivated influenza vaccine. Donor details come from another sample of the same person, matched by shared clones. Recombination linked TRBV28 to TRBJ2-1, and TRBD1 may be the D gene, going by 5 matching bases. The source material was CD4+ T cells sorted from PBMCs, sampled about 5 days after vaccination. The CDR3 reads CAFSWAGFPYNEQFF. The DNA sequence is as follows: TGTGCCTTCAGCTGGGCAGGGTTTCCCTACAATGAGCAGTTCTTC.